Here is one TCR beta chain with its context. This sample is part of a study of blood T cell repertoires in COVID-19. In the study's own analysis: Estimated nucleated cell counts came from reference gene primer amplification. TCRdb's table, derived via immunoSEQ multiplex PCR, lists solely in-frame clones and lacks some. The V and J calls and clone size were taken over from that table, and D and trimming were inferred from the DNA. The table lists about 40,000 clones, about nine tenths of them singletons. Germline CDR1 is SQVTM and CDR2 is ANQGSEA. The CDR3 has 13 amino acids. Trimming cost V 6 bases and J 6 bases; bases outside gene matches: 7.

Source material: peripheral blood. The receptor was isolated from a woman older than 75 with active COVID-19. This chain links TRBV29-1 with TRBJ2-5; 10 bases align to TRBD1. CDR3 DNA: TGCAGCGTGGCCGGGACAGGGGAGCAGACCCAGTACTTC. It codes for CSVAGTGEQTQYF.